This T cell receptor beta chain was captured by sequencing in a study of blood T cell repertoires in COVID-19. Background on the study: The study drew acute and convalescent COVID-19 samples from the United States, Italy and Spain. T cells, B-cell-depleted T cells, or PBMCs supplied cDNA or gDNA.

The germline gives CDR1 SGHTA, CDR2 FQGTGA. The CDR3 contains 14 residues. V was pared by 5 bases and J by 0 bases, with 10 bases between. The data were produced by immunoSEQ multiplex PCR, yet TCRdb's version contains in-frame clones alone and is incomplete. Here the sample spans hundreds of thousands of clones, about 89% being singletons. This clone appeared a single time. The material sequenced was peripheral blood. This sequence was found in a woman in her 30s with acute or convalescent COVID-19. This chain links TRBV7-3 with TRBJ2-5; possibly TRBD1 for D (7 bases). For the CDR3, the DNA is TGTGCCAGCAGCCGGGGGACAGACCAAGAGACCCAGTACTTC. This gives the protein CASSRGTDQETQYF.